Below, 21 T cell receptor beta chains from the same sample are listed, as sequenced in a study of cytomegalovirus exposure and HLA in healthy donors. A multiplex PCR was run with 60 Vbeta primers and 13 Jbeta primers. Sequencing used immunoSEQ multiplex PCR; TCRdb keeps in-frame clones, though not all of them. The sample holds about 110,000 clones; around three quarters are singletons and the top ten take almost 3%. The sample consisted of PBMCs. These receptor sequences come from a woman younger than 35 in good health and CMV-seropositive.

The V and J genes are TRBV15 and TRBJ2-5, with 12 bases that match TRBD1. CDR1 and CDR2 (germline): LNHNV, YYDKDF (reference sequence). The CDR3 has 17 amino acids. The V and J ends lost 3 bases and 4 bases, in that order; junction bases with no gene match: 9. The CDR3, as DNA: TGTGCCACCAGCAGGGGGAAGGGGACAGGGGGCAGAGAGACCCAGTACTTC. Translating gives CATSRGKGTGGRETQYF.

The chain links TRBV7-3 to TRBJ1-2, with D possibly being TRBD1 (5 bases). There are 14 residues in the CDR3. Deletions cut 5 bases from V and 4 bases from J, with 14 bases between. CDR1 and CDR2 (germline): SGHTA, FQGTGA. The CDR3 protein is CASSPGTEGYGYTF. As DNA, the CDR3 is TGTGCCAGCAGCCCAGGGACGGAGGGCTATGGCTACACCTTC.

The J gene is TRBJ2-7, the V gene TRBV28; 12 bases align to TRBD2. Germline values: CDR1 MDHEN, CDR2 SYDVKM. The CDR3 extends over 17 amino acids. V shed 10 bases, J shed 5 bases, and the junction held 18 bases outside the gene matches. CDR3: CATFWIFRTSGNHEQYF. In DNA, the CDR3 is TGTGCCACCTTTTGGATTTTTCGGACTAGCGGGAACCACGAGCAGTACTTC.

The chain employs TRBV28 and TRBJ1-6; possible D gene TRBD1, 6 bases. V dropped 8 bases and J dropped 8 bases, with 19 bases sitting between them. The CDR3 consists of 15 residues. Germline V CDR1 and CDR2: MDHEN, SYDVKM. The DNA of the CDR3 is TGTGCCAGCGGGGCCTTGACAGGAGATGATTCACCCCTCCACTTT. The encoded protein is CASGALTGDDSPLHF.

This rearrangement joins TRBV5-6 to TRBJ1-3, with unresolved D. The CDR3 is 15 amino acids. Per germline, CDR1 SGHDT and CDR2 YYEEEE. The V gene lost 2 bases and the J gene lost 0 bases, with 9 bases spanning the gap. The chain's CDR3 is CASSFAGSSGNTIYF. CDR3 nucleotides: TGTGCCAGCAGCTTCGCGGGAAGCTCTGGAAACACCATATATTTT.

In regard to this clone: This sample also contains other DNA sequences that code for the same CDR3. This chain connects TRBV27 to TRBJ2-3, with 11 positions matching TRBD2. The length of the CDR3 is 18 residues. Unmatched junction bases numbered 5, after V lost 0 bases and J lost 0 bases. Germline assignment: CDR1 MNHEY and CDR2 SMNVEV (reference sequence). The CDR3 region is CASSLSLTSGVSTDTQYF. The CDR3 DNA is TGTGCCAGCAGTTTATCTCTGACTAGCGGGGTTAGCACAGATACGCAGTATTTT.

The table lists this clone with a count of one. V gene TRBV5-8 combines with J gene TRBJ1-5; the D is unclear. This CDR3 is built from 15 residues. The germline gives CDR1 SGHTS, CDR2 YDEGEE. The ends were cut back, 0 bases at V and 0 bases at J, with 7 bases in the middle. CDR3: CASSLALASNQPQHF. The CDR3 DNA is TGTGCCAGCAGCTTGGCCTTAGCTAGCAATCAGCCCCAGCATTTT.

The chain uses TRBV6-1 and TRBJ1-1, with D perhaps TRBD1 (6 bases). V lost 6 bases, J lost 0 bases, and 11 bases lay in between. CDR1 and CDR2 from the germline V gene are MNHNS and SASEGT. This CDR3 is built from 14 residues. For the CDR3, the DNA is TGTGCCAGCAGAGGACAGCTTATGAACACTGAAGCTTTCTTT. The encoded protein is CASRGQLMNTEAFF.

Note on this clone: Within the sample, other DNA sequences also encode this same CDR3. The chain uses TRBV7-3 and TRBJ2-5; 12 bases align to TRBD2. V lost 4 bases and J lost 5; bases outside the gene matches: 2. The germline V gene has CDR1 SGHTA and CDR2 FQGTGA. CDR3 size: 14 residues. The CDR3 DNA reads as TGTGCCAGCAGCTCCGGACTAGCGGGGGAGACCCAGTACTTC. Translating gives CASSSGLAGETQYF. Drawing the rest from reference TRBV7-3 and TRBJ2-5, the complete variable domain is GAGVSQTPSNKVTEKGKYVELRCDPISGHTALYWYRQSLGQGPEFLIYFQGTGAADDSGLPNDRFFAVRPEGSVSTLKIQRTERGDSAVYLCASSSGLAGETQYFGPGTRLLVL.

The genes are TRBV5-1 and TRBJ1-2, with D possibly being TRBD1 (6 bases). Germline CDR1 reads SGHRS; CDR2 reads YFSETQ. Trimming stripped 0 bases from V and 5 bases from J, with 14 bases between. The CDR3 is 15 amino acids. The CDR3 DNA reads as TGCGCCAGCAGCTTGGGGGACACGGTGGGGTATGGCTACACCTTC. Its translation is CASSLGDTVGYGYTF.

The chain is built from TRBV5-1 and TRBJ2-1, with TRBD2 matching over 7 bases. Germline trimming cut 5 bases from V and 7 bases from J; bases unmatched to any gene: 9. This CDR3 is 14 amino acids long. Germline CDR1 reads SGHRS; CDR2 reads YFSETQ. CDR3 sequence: CASRSGTTENEQFF. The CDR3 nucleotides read TGCGCCAGCAGGTCCGGGACTACCGAGAATGAGCAGTTCTTC.

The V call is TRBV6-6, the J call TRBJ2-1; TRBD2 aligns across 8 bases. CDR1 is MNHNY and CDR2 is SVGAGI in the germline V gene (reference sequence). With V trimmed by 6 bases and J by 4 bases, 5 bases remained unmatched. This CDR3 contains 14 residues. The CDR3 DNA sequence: TGTGCCAGCAGGGAGCGGGAGTCATACAATGAGCAGTTCTTC. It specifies CASRERESYNEQFF.

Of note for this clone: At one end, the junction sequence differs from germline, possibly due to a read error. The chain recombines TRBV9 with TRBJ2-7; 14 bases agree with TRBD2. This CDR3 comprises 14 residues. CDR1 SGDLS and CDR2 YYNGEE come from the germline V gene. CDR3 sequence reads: CASSVGTSGSPLRF. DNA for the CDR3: TGTGCCAGCAGCGTGGGGACTAGCGGGAGCCCACTTCGCTTC.

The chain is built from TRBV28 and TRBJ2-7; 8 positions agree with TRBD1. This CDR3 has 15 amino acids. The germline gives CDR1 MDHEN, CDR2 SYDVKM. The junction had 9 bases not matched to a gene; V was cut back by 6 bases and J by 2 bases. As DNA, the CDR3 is TGTGCCAGCAGCTCGACAGGGGCAGAGGCCTACGAGCAGTACTTC. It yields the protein CASSSTGAEAYEQYF.

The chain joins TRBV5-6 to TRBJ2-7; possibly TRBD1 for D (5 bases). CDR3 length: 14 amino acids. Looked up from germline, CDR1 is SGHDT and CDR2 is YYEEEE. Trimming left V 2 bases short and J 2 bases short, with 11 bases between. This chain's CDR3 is CASSFGQGPYEQYF. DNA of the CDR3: TGTGCCAGCAGCTTCGGGCAGGGCCCCTACGAGCAGTACTTC.

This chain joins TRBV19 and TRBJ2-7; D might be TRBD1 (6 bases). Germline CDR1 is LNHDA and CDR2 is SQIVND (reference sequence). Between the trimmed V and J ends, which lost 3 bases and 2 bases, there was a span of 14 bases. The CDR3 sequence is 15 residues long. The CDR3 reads CASSILIRDTYEQYF. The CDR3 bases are TGTGCCAGTAGTATTTTGATCAGGGACACCTACGAGCAGTACTTC.

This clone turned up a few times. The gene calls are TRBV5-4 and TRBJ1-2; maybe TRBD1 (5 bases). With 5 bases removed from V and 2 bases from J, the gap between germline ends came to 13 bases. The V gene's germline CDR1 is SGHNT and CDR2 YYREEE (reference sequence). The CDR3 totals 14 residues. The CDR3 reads CASRPQGINYGYTF. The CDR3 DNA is TGTGCCAGCAGGCCGCAGGGAATCAACTATGGCTACACCTTC.

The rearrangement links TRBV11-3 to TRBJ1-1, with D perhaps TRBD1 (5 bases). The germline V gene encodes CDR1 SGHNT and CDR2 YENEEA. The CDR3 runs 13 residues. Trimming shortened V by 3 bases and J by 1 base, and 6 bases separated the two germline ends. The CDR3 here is CASSFGQNTEAFF. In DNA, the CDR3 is TGTGCCAGCAGCTTTGGACAGAACACTGAAGCTTTCTTT.

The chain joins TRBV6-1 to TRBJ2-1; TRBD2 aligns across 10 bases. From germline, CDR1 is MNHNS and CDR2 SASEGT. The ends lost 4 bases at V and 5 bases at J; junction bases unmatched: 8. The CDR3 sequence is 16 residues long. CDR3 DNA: TGTGCCAGCAGTGGGCTAGCGGGAGCCGTAAACAATGAGCAGTTCTTC. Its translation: CASSGLAGAVNNEQFF.

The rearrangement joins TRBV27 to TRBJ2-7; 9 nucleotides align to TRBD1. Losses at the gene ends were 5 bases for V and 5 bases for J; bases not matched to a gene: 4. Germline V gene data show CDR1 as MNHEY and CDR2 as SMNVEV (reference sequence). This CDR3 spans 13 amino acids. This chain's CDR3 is CASSLGQGDEQYF. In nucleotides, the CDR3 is TGTGCCAGCAGTCTGGGACAGGGTGACGAGCAGTACTTC.

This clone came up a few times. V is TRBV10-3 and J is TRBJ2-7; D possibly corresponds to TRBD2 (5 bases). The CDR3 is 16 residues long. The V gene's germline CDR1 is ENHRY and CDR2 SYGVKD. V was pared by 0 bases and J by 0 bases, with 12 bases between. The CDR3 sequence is CAISESTMRDSYEQYF. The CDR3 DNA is TGTGCCATCAGTGAGTCGACTATGAGGGACTCCTACGAGCAGTACTTC.